This is a list of T cell receptor beta chains from one sample in a study of cytomegalovirus exposure and HLA in healthy donors. Sequenced by immunoSEQ multiplex PCR; TCRdb stores in-frame clones only, minus some. The sample has more than 95,000 clones; 81% are singletons. The specimen sequenced was PBMCs. The receptor set was obtained from a woman aged 25 to 39 in good health and CMV-seronegative. Each CDR3 is given with its conserved first and last residue. Each record gives: V gene, D gene, clone size, J gene, CDR3 DNA, CDR3 protein. The D gene is left open where the match is weak. Clone size, where shown, is once, few, many, or a class for clones that have expanded.

>TRBV20-1|TRBD2|-|TRBJ2-7
TGCAGTGCCAAGGGACTAGCGGAAGACTACTTC
CSAKGLAEDYF
>TRBV19|-|-|TRBJ1-4
TGTGCCAGTAGGGAACAGGACCAGGCTTATGAAAAACTGTTTTTT
CASREQDQAYEKLFF
>TRBV27|-|-|TRBJ2-2
TGTGCCAGCGGATTCCCGGGACACTACACCGGGGAGCTGTTTTTT
CASGFPGHYTGELFF
>TRBV10-3|-|-|TRBJ2-1
TGTGCCATCAGTGTGGTAGCGGAACACAATGAGCAGTTCTTC
CAISVVAEHNEQFF
>TRBV27|TRBD1|-|TRBJ2-7
TGTGCCAGCAGTCCAGGGGGCATCGAGCAGTACTTC
CASSPGGIEQYF
>TRBV19|-|-|TRBJ2-2
TGTGCCAGTAGTATAGGGGGCCTCTCATTTGGCGGGGAGCTGTTTTTT
CASSIGGLSFGGELFF
>TRBV5-6|-|once|TRBJ1-1
TGTGCCAGCAGCTTGCGTCCCGAGCGGCTTCCTGAAGCTTTCTTT
CASSLRPERLPEAFF
>TRBV4-1|-|-|TRBJ1-3
TGCGCCAGCAGCCAGGCAGGGGTGCCTGGAAACACCATATATTTT
CASSQAGVPGNTIYF
>TRBV7-9|-|-|TRBJ2-7
TGTGCCAGCAGCTTAGCTTTCGACGAGCAGTACTTC
CASSLAFDEQYF
>TRBV5-1|TRBD2|-|TRBJ2-1
TGCGCCAGCAGCGCGGGACTAGCGGGCTCTTACAATGAGCAGTTCTTC
CASSAGLAGSYNEQFF
>TRBV28|-|-|TRBJ1-2
TGTGCCAGCAGTTGGGCCCAGGGGCTGACCTATGGCTACACCTTC
CASSWAQGLTYGYTF
>TRBV4-1|-|few|TRBJ1-3
TGCGCCAGCAGCCAGCCCTGGGCAGGGCCGGCCGGAAACACCATATATTTT
CASSQPWAGPAGNTIYF
>TRBV7-4|-|once|TRBJ2-7
TGTGCCAGCAGCTTCCCGGACAGTCCCTCCTACGAGCAGTACTTC
CASSFPDSPSYEQYF
>TRBV7-2|-|once|TRBJ2-3
TGTGCCAGCAGATCGGCGGGAACTAGCACAGATACGCAGTATTTT
CASRSAGTSTDTQYF
>TRBV5-3|TRBD1|-|TRBJ1-4
TGTGCCAGTTCTGGACAGGGCCCTCCTTATGGGGATGAAAAACTGTTTTTT
CASSGQGPPYGDEKLFF
>TRBV28|-|-|TRBJ2-5
TGTGCCAGCAGTTTATTCAGAGGGGGGGGGCACGGGGAGACCCAGTACTTC
CASSLFRGGGHGETQYF
>TRBV7-2|-|-|TRBJ2-7
TGTGCCAGCAGCTCCATGGACAGTTACGAGCAGTACTTC
CASSSMDSYEQYF
>TRBV18|-|-|TRBJ2-2
TGTGCCAGCTCACCACCGAGGGACACCGGGGAGCTGTTTTTT
CASSPPRDTGELFF
>TRBV10-2|-|-|TRBJ2-2
TGCGCCAGCAGTTTCCCTCTAGGGAGTGGCACCGGGGAGCTGTTTTTT
CASSFPLGSGTGELFF
>TRBV6-1|TRBD1|-|TRBJ2-1
TGTGCCAGCAGTGAAGACCCCCCGGGACAGACCTACAATGAGCAGTTCTTC
CASSEDPPGQTYNEQFF
>TRBV28|TRBD2|-|TRBJ2-1
TGTGCCAGCACTCGACTAGCGGGAGTTTACAATGAGCAGTTCTTC
CASTRLAGVYNEQFF
>TRBV6-4|TRBD1|few|TRBJ2-3
TGTGCCAGCAGTGACTCGAGAGGGGGCGGACCAGATACGCAGTATTTT
CASSDSRGGGPDTQYF
>TRBV14|-|-|TRBJ1-2
TGTGCCAGCAGCCAAGAGGGGGCCCGAGAACCCCACTATGGCTACACCTTC
CASSQEGAREPHYGYTF
>TRBV7-2|TRBD1|-|TRBJ2-6
TGTGCCAGCAGCTTCCAGGGGGCTCTCTCTGGGGCCAACGTCCTGACTTTC
CASSFQGALSGANVLTF
>TRBV2|-|-|TRBJ2-3
TGTGCCAGCAGAACAGGGACGTTGGGGATTCGAAATACGCAGTATTTT
CASRTGTLGIRNTQYF
>TRBV30|-|-|TRBJ1-3
TGTGCCCACGCCCTAGCCGCCTCTGGAAACACCATATATTTT
CAHALAASGNTIYF
>TRBV9|TRBD2|-|TRBJ2-6
TGTGCCAGCAGTGGGACTAGCCTCCCTGGGGCCAACGTCCTGACTTTC
CASSGTSLPGANVLTF